This T cell receptor beta chain was identified during a study of regulatory T cells in long-lasting Graves disease. Per germline, CDR1 MNHEY and CDR2 SVGEGT. This CDR3 has 16 residues. Trimming shortened V by 5 bases and J by 1 base, and 15 bases separated the two germline ends. The study's findings and limits: The study found persistent patients shared more public clonotypes (over 2,500) than new patients (nearly 1,000). Relative to newly diagnosed Graves' patients, persistent ones had lower TCR diversity. What was studied was peripheral blood only, and not thyroid tissue.

Note on this clonotype: Its antigen is not known.

The sample's time point: persistent/refractory GD, antithyroid drugs over 5 years with positive TRAb. PBMC RNA was the source of the TCR library. Combining iRepertoire HTBI primers with Arm-PCR of CDR3 regions, the authors built TCR beta libraries. In the original processing: Sequenced samples collectively carried some 60 TRBV and some 15 TRBJ segments. One entry per CDR3 protein results from TCRdb running MiXCR on the multiplex PCR reads. Clone size and V and J calls follow TCRdb, not the original study. The sample carries under 450,000 distinct CDR3 sequences, around 20% recorded once. The specimen comprised peripheral blood mononuclear cells (PBMCs), sampled when the disease was refractory, from a patient treated with antithyroid drugs. This TCR came from a female donor with Graves disease. The chain has TRBV6-2 or TRBV6-3 and TRBJ1-5, with TRBD1 as a possible D gene (5 bases). DNA of the CDR3: TGTGCCAGCAGTCCCATCCCAGGGAGGAGCAATCAGCCCCAGCATTTT. Encoded protein: CASSPIPGRSNQPQHF.